The entry that follows covers one T cell receptor (beta chain) sequence. Its target is not known. CDR3 length: 16 amino acids. In germline, CDR1 is SGHTA, CDR2 FQGTGA. V was clipped by 4 bases and J by 4 bases; unmatched bases: 7. These data come from a study of T cell responses to AZD1222 COVID-19 vaccine. Findings of the study overall: Clonal diversity may have been underestimated, and the donors were mostly white British, with more females than males. Repertoire sampling occurred only after the peak T cell response.

The method was immunoSEQ multiplex PCR; TCRdb's version includes in-frame clones alone and lacks a portion of them. The sample includes tens of thousands of clones, approximately 85% of them seen just once. This chain connects TRBV7-3 to TRBJ2-2; 9 nucleotides agree with TRBD1. This sequence originates from an adult in good health. The sample consisted of peripheral blood, taken on day 0 of MenACWY control vaccination. In DNA, the CDR3 is TGTGCCAGCAGCTCCCAGACAGGGGGAGTCACCGGGGAGCTGTTTTTT. The encoded protein is CASSSQTGGVTGELFF. Together with reference TRBV7-3 and TRBJ2-2, the CDR3 gives the full variable domain: GAGVSQTPSNKVTEKGKYVELRCDPISGHTALYWYRQSLGQGPEFLIYFQGTGAADDSGLPNDRFFAVRPEGSVSTLKIQRTERGDSAVYLCASSSQTGGVTGELFFGEGSRLTVL.